The 5 T cell receptor beta chains listed next were all sequenced from one sample in a study of TIL therapy for anti-PD-1-resistant metastatic lung cancer. Time point indicated: pre-treatment sample, taken before nivolumab and TIL therapy. The immunoSEQ assay was v3. Produced via immunoSEQ multiplex PCR; TCRdb's table is partial and in-frame only. The sample shows approximately 50,000 clones, 79% of them seen only once. Here the sequenced sample was blood, taken at baseline. The receptors stem from an older man with non-small cell lung cancer.

The genes are TRBV5-5 and TRBJ2-1; the D is unclear. CDR3 length: 15 residues. The germline V gene has CDR1 SGHKS and CDR2 YYEKEE (reference sequence). V lost 4 bases, J lost 1 base, and 12 bases lay in between. CDR3 in DNA: TGTGCCAGCAGCACAGTCACCTTTTCCTACAATGAGCAGTTCTTC. It codes for CASSTVTFSYNEQFF. Full variable domain (outside the CDR3, taken from reference TRBV5-5 and TRBJ2-1): DAGVTQSPTHLIKTRGQQVTLRCSPISGHKSVSWYQQVLGQGPQFIFQYYEKEERGRGNFPDRFSARQFPNYSSELNVNALLLGDSALYLCASSTVTFSYNEQFFGPGTRLTVL.

J is TRBJ2-1 and V is TRBV28, with 10 bases identical to TRBD2. After removal of 5 bases from V and 5 bases from J, the junction contained 6 bases not matched to a gene. Germline CDR1 MDHEN, CDR2 SYDVKM. The CDR3 runs 15 residues. CDR3 in amino acids: CASSASGSRNNEQFF. The DNA for the CDR3 is TGTGCCAGCAGTGCTAGCGGGAGCAGAAACAATGAGCAGTTCTTC.

The gene calls are TRBV11-2 and TRBJ2-3, with unresolved D. The CDR3 sequence is 16 residues long. The germline CDR1 and CDR2 sequences are SGHAT and FQNNGV. V was pared by 5 bases and J by 2 bases, with 17 bases between. CDR3 amino acids: CASSPFQPEITDTQYF. The CDR3 DNA reads as TGTGCCAGCAGCCCATTCCAGCCTGAGATCACAGATACGCAGTATTTT. The full variable domain, in which reference TRBV11-2 and TRBJ2-3 provide the parts outside the CDR3, is EAGVAQSPRYKIIEKRQSVAFWCNPISGHATLYWYQQILGQGPKLLIQFQNNGVVDDSQLPKDRFSAERLKGVDSTLKIQPAKLEDSAVYLCASSPFQPEITDTQYFGPGTRLTVL.

This rearrangement joins TRBV28 to TRBJ2-6; TRBD1 aligns across 11 bases. CDR1 and CDR2 from the germline V gene are MDHEN and SYDVKM. V lost 6 bases to trimming and J lost 4 bases; unmatched junction nucleotides: 8. CDR3 size: 17 residues. In nucleotides, the CDR3 is TGTGCCAGCAGACCTGGACAGGGGGCTATGGGGGCCAACGTCCTGACTTTC. Translation gives CASRPGQGAMGANVLTF.

This chain joins TRBV6-1 and TRBJ2-5; TRBD2 aligns across 12 bases. Trimming at V came to 6 bases and at J to 7 bases, leaving 3 bases not matched to a gene. The germline CDR1 and CDR2 sequences are MNHNS and SASEGT. The length of the CDR3 is 13 residues. This chain's CDR3 is CASRELAGGTQYF. The CDR3 bases are TGTGCCAGCAGGGAACTAGCGGGAGGGACCCAGTACTTC.